This T cell receptor (beta chain) stems from a study of T-cell reconstitution after alpha-beta-depleted transplantation in children. During its preparation, the TCRbeta library received unique molecular identifiers. TCRdb redid the calling of the PCR reads with MiXCR, one entry per CDR3 protein. The sample lists a few hundred thousand distinct CDR3 sequences, 10% to 15% occurring once. This clonotype was observed a few times. Antigen unknown. Study results and caveats: Some patients showed high day-60 TCRbeta diversity, which derived from surviving recipient T cells and thymic progenitors.

This CDR3 contains 15 residues. The origin of this receptor is a male patient aged 10 to 17 who had a stem cell transplant for acute myeloid leukemia, so the T cells may come from the graft donor. The genes are TRBV21-1 and TRBJ2-1. TRBV21-1 is flagged as a pseudogene. The sample in question was PBMCs, mostly from graft donor cells, obtained 360 days after TCRalphabeta/CD19-depleted stem cell transplant. The CDR3 region is CASSKAQLRYNEQFF. The CDR3 DNA reads as TGTGCCAGCAGCAAAGCGCAACTCCGCTACAATGAGCAGTTCTTC.